These 14 T cell receptor beta chains came from one sample sequenced in a study of regulatory T cells in long-lasting Graves disease. Construction of the TCR beta libraries employed iRepertoire HTBI primers in conjunction with Arm-PCR of CDR3 regions. TCRdb re-derived calls from the multiplex PCR reads in MiXCR, one entry per CDR3 protein. The table has about 430,000 distinct CDR3 sequences, 15% seen once; the top ten hold about 7.6%. Described time point: newly diagnosed GD, antithyroid drugs for less than 3 months. PBMC-extracted RNA yielded the TCR library. This sample was also put to use in a study of T cells in Graves' hyperthyroidism and ophthalmopathy.

The sequences come from peripheral blood mononuclear cells (PBMCs), collected at new diagnosis, from a patient treated with antithyroid drugs. Receptor source: a woman between 40 and 50 years old with Graves disease.

As to this clonotype: Being one base from a much bigger clone, this may be a read error. The chain recombines TRBV2 with TRBJ2-7; 10 bases are a match to TRBD2. V was pared by 10 bases and J by 7 bases, with 16 bases of the junction left unmatched. This CDR3 has 15 amino acids. Germline lookup yields CDR1 SNHLY and CDR2 FYNNEI. The CDR3 here is CATVEAGGNRWEQYF. As DNA, the CDR3 is TGTGCCACCGTCGAAGCGGGAGGGAACCGGTGGGAGCAGTACTTC.

This clonotype was counted ten times or more. The J gene is TRBJ2-5, the V gene TRBV12-3 or TRBV12-4; the D gene is possibly TRBD1 (6 bases). With the DNA end fitting TRBJ2-1 better, the J assignment may be wrong. This CDR3 is built from 14 residues. The CDR3 nucleotides are TGTGCCAGCAGTACAGGGAAAGGGCACAATGAGCAGTTCTTC. This codes for CASSTGKGHNEQFF.

Here the CDR3 DNA reads TGTGCCAGCAGATCCCCTCTTCAACCGGGACTAGCGGGAGGGCTAATGGTCCATGAGCAGTTCTTC. Amino acids: CASRSPLQPGLAGGLMVHEQFF. This rearrangement joins TRBV6-1 to TRBJ2-1, with 16 bases identical to TRBD2. Germline V lookup: CDR1 MNHNS, CDR2 SASEGT. The CDR3 loop spans 22 amino acids. Trimming removed 6 bases from V and 8 bases from J; junction bases left unmatched: 25.

This clonotype was picked up many times. The V and J genes are TRBV7-9 and TRBJ2-1, with D hard to call. The CDR3 runs 16 residues. Trimming removed 5 bases from V and 4 bases from J, with 18 bases in between. CDR1 SEHNR and CDR2 FQNEAQ come from the germline V gene (reference sequence). CDR3 DNA: TGTGCCAGCAGCGACGGCCGGGTCAGTGGGTACAATGAGCAGTTCTTC. As protein: CASSDGRVSGYNEQFF. The variable domain in full, with the rest retrieved from reference TRBV7-9 and TRBJ2-1, is DTGVSQNPRHKITKRGQNVTFRCDPISEHNRLYWYRQTLGQGPEFLTYFQNEAQLEKSRLLSDRFSAERPKGSFSTLEIQRTEQGDSAMYLCASSDGRVSGYNEQFFGPGTRLTVL.

This clonotype was seen at least ten times. The V gene is TRBV27, the J gene TRBJ1-6; D ambiguous. CDR3 length: 16 amino acids. Deletions cut 2 bases from V and 0 bases from J, with 8 bases between. The germline V gene has CDR1 MNHEY and CDR2 SMNVEV (reference sequence). This CDR3 is CASSLRGSSYNSPLHF. The CDR3 nucleotides are TGTGCCAGCAGTTTACGTGGCAGCTCCTATAATTCACCCCTCCACTTT.

This clonotype was counted ten times or more. The chain joins TRBV28 to TRBJ1-5; 8 bases fit TRBD1. The CDR3 is made up of 15 amino acids. Per germline, CDR1 MDHEN and CDR2 SYDVKM. V dropped 6 bases and J dropped 9; count of bases not matched to a gene: 13. The CDR3 DNA is TGTGCCAGCAGGATTCCCGGGACAGGAGTTTGGCCCCAGCATTTT. Translated, it gives CASRIPGTGVWPQHF. The full variable domain, completed using reference TRBV28 and TRBJ1-5, is DVKVTQSSRYLVKRTGEKVFLECVQDMDHENMFWYRQDPGLGLRLIYFSYDVKMKEKGDIPEGYSVSREKKERFSLILESASTNQTSMYLCASRIPGTGVWPQHFGDGTRLSIL.

In this sample, this clonotype turned up many times. The rearrangement uses TRBV29-1 and TRBJ2-7; 10 bases agree with TRBD2. V shed 4 bases, J shed 6 bases, and the junction held 15 bases outside the gene matches. There are 16 residues in the CDR3. Germline V gene data show CDR1 as SQVTM and CDR2 as ANQGSEA. CDR3 bases: TGCAGCGTTGTTTTAGCGGGAGGCCCGTGGGGGACCGAGCAGTACTTC. Its protein is CSVVLAGGPWGTEQYF.

This sequence joins TRBV20-1 and TRBJ2-7; D is possibly TRBD1 or TRBD2 (5 bases each). Germline CDR1 and CDR2: DFQATT and SNEGSKA (reference sequence). The CDR3 length is 13 residues. Trimming took off 5 bases at V and 9 bases at J, with 20 bases between the two ends. The CDR3 loop reads CSAGREGTGPQYF. Written as DNA, the CDR3 is TGCAGTGCTGGCAGAGAGGGGACGGGGCCGCAGTACTTC.

At least ten counts were recorded for this clonotype. The J gene is TRBJ1-1, the V gene TRBV29-1; 7 positions agree with TRBD1. Per germline, CDR1 SQVTM and CDR2 ANQGSEA. The CDR3 is 14 residues long. The V and J ends lost 4 bases and 7 bases, in that order; junction bases with no gene match: 12. CDR3 protein: CSVVARDRNLEAFF. In DNA, the CDR3 is TGCAGCGTTGTAGCCCGGGACAGAAACCTTGAAGCTTTCTTT.

This clonotype was counted ten times or more. The CDR3 DNA reads TGTGCCAGCAGCTTGTTGGGGGCGATCGTAAATGAGCAGTTCTTC. It specifies CASSLLGAIVNEQFF. J is TRBJ2-1 and V is TRBV5-8; a weak D match, TRBD1 (6 bases). CDR3 length equals 15 residues. The V and J ends lost 1 base and 7 bases respectively, with 15 bases between them. Per germline, CDR1 SGHTS and CDR2 YDEGEE.

At least ten counts were recorded for this clonotype. The genes are TRBV11-3 and TRBJ1-1; D gene ambiguous. CDR1 and CDR2 (germline): SGHNT, YENEEA. Trimming shortened V by 3 bases and J by 2 bases, and 7 bases separated the two germline ends. The CDR3 length is 13 residues. The CDR3 bases are TGTGCCAGCAGCTTCCAAGAAAACACTGAAGCTTTCTTT. The encoded protein is CASSFQENTEAFF.

This clonotype was detected only a few times. Relative to the germline gene, one junction end is altered; a read error may explain this. The CDR3 region has the DNA TGTGCCAGCAGTTACTCTGGGACAGGGAAGATTCGCACTGAAGCTTTCTTT. Protein product: CASSYSGTGKIRTEAFF. The V call is TRBV6-4, the J call TRBJ1-1; the match to TRBD1 covers 9 bases. The length of the CDR3 is 17 residues. Germline CDR1 reads MRHNA; CDR2 reads SNTAGT.

This clonotype was recorded many times. V and J are TRBV20-1 and TRBJ2-7; 7 bases line up with TRBD1. The germline CDR1 and CDR2 sequences are DFQATT and SNEGSKA (reference sequence). With V trimmed by 2 bases and J by 0 bases, 4 bases remained unmatched. The CDR3 is made up of 14 amino acids. The CDR3 DNA is TGCAGTGCTAGACACAGGGGATCCTCCTACGAGCAGTACTTC. The encoded protein is CSARHRGSSYEQYF.

With regard to this clonotype: The conserved final phenylalanine or tryptophan is absent from the CDR3, which likely points to a read error. V usage is TRBV30 and J usage is TRBJ2-2, with 8 positions matching TRBD2. CDR3 length: 16 amino acids. From germline, CDR1 is GTSNPN and CDR2 SVGIG (reference sequence). The J segment lost 4 bases and the V segment lost 4 bases, leaving 11 bases of the junction unmatched. The CDR3 region is CAWTIPGGFGTGELFS. In nucleotides, the CDR3 is TGTGCCTGGACTATCCCGGGGGGGTTTGGCACCGGGGAGCTGTTTTCT.